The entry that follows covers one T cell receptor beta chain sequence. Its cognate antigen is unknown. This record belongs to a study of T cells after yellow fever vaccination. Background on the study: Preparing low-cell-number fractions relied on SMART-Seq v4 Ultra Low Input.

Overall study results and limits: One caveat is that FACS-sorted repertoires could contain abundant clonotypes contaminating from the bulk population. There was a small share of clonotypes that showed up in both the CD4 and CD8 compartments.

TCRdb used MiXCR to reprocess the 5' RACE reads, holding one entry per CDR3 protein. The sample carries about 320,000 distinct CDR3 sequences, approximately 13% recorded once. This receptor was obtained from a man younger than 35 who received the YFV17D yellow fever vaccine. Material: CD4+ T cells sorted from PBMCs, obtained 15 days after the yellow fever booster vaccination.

CDR3 sequence (DNA): TGTGCCAGCAGGGTACAGGGTAACACTGAAGCTTTCTTT. Translating gives CASRVQGNTEAFF. The chain has TRBV2 and TRBJ1-1, with D possibly being TRBD1 (6 bases). With 6 bases removed from V and 2 bases from J, the gap between germline ends came to 10 bases. Germline values: CDR1 SNHLY, CDR2 FYNNEI. The CDR3 runs 13 residues.